The 24 T cell receptor beta chains listed next were all sequenced from one sample in a study of shared clonotypes between healthy human individuals. The naive CD8 subset, CD45RO-negative cells positively selected for CCR7, excluded terminally differentiated effector memory CD45RA+ cells. TCRdb keeps only in-frame clones here, not all; method: immunoSEQ multiplex PCR. The repertoire includes about 2.1 million clones, 93% of them detected once, and about 1.7% sits in the top ten. The sequencing sample was made of naive CD8+ T cells from PBMCs. Receptor source: a man between 18 and 35 years old in good health. Some clones in this sample may be carry-over from other donors' samples.

This chain connects TRBV19 to TRBJ1-1; possibly TRBD1 for D (6 bases). CDR1 LNHDA and CDR2 SQIVND come from the germline V gene (reference sequence). V lost 6 bases, J lost 7 bases, and 24 bases lay in between. This CDR3 spans 16 amino acids. The CDR3 loop reads CASSTGTPLSDVEAFF. As DNA, the CDR3 is TGTGCCAGTAGCACCGGGACACCCCTTTCGGATGTTGAAGCTTTCTTT.

The rearrangement joins TRBV7-9 to TRBJ1-2; no definite D call. Germline V gene data show CDR1 as SEHNR and CDR2 as FQNEAQ (reference sequence). V was pared by 2 bases and J by 2 bases, with 6 bases between. The CDR3 runs to 13 residues. The CDR3 spells CASSLPPNYGYTF. The CDR3 region has the DNA TGTGCCAGCAGCTTACCCCCCAACTATGGCTACACCTTC.

In DNA form, the CDR3 reads TGTGCCAGCAGCTTAGTTAGTGGGGGCAATCAGCCCCAGCATTTT. It encodes CASSLVSGGNQPQHF. The chain employs TRBV7-8 and TRBJ1-5; no clear D. Germline V gene lookup returns CDR1 SGHVS and CDR2 FQNEAQ. The CDR3 has 15 amino acids. The V gene lost 1 base and the J gene lost 2 bases, with 9 bases spanning the gap. The whole variable domain, remainder taken from reference TRBV7-8 and TRBJ1-5, is GAGVSQSPRYKVAKRGQDVALRCDPISGHVSLFWYQQALGQGPEFLTYFQNEAQLDKSGLPSDRFFAERPEGSVSTLKIQRTQQEDSAVYLCASSLVSGGNQPQHFGDGTRLSIL.

The chain links TRBV10-3 to TRBJ1-1, with D perhaps TRBD1 (6 bases). Trimming pared 0 bases from V and 1 base from J, leaving 9 bases between. The CDR3 extends over 15 amino acids. Germline CDR1 ENHRY, CDR2 SYGVKD. The CDR3 bases are TGTGCCATCAGTGAGTCGCTGGGACAGAACACTGAAGCTTTCTTT. Translating it yields CAISESLGQNTEAFF.

The chain links TRBV28 to TRBJ2-6; D tentatively reads TRBD1 or TRBD2 (6 bases each). CDR1 is MDHEN and CDR2 is SYDVKM in the germline V gene. The CDR3 sequence is 18 residues long. The ends were cut back, 3 bases at V and 0 bases at J, with 15 bases in the middle. The CDR3 protein is CASSFRGPGSSGANVLTF. In DNA, the CDR3 is TGTGCCAGCAGTTTTCGGGGGCCCGGAAGCTCTGGGGCCAACGTCCTGACTTTC.

The chain has TRBV19 and TRBJ1-2, with TRBD1 matching 10 bases. The CDR3 covers 12 residues. Trimming cost V 7 bases and J 8 bases; bases outside gene matches: 4. CDR1 and CDR2 (germline): LNHDA, SQIVND (reference sequence). Here the CDR3 DNA reads TGTGCCAGTAAGGGACAGGGGATCGGCTACACCTTC. Protein sequence: CASKGQGIGYTF.

This clone was recorded only once. The chain combines TRBV14 with TRBJ2-5; D gene uncertain. The CDR3 is 16 amino acids. Germline-derived CDR1 and CDR2 are SGHDN and FVKESK. The ends were cut back, 0 bases at V and 5 bases at J, with 16 bases in the middle. CDR3 DNA sequence: TGTGCCAGCAGCCAAGATCATCTAGGGTTAAGGGAGACCCAGTACTTC. It specifies CASSQDHLGLRETQYF.

The V and J genes are TRBV7-8 and TRBJ2-5, with TRBD1 as a possible D gene (5 bases). The germline V and J ends were trimmed by 1 base and 7 bases, with 16 bases remaining between them. The CDR3 spans 15 residues. Germline CDR1 reads SGHVS; CDR2 reads FQNEAQ. For the CDR3, the DNA is TGTGCCAGCAGCTTAGGAGTCGCCCAGCAGGGGACCCAGTACTTC. This encodes CASSLGVAQQGTQYF. The full variable domain, rest sourced from reference TRBV7-8 and TRBJ2-5, is GAGVSQSPRYKVAKRGQDVALRCDPISGHVSLFWYQQALGQGPEFLTYFQNEAQLDKSGLPSDRFFAERPEGSVSTLKIQRTQQEDSAVYLCASSLGVAQQGTQYFGPGTRLLVL.

V is TRBV9 and J is TRBJ1-1; the D is unclear. V was trimmed by 3 bases and J by 6 bases, leaving 12 bases between them. CDR3 length equals 13 residues. CDR1 is SGDLS, CDR2 YYNGEE, per germline. CDR3 DNA: TGTGCCAGCAGCGGGAGAGAAGGCCCTGAAGCTTTCTTT. Translated: CASSGREGPEAFF.

The J gene is TRBJ2-4, the V gene TRBV25-1; D is unresolved. Germline CDR1 is MGHDK and CDR2 is SYGVNS. V was pared by 6 bases and J by 8 bases, with 14 bases between. This CDR3 is 13 amino acids long. CDR3 sequence: CASREPRLDIQYF. The CDR3 DNA reads TGTGCCAGCAGGGAACCCCGACTGGACATTCAGTACTTC.

Remarks on this clone: Other DNA sequences in this specimen translate into the identical CDR3. The V call is TRBV19, the J call TRBJ1-1; a possible D gene is TRBD1 (6 bases). With 3 bases removed from V and 1 base from J, the gap between germline ends came to 9 bases. The CDR3 runs 14 residues. Germline V gene sequence: CDR1 LNHDA, CDR2 SQIVND (reference sequence). CDR3 sequence reads: CASSILQGNTEAFF. DNA of the CDR3: TGTGCCAGTAGTATTTTACAGGGGAACACTGAAGCTTTCTTT.

The chain joins TRBV13 to TRBJ2-1; 8 bases match TRBD1. Germline trimming cut 1 base from V and 5 bases from J; bases unmatched to any gene: 4. Germline V lookup: CDR1 PRHDT, CDR2 FYEKMQ (reference sequence). The CDR3 sequence is 15 residues long. CDR3 sequence: CASSLEGQDNNEQFF. CDR3 DNA: TGTGCCAGCAGCTTAGAGGGACAGGATAACAATGAGCAGTTCTTC.

The J gene is TRBJ2-7, the V gene TRBV30, with D maybe TRBD2 (5 bases). V lost 0 bases and J 0 bases, leaving 6 bases between the germline ends. The CDR3 contains 13 residues. Germline CDR1 reads GTSNPN; CDR2 reads SVGIG (reference sequence). The CDR3 DNA reads as TGTGCCTGGAGTGTCGAGGGCTCCTACGAGCAGTACTTC. It encodes CAWSVEGSYEQYF.

As for this clone: Other DNA variants within this sample encode the same CDR3. This rearrangement joins TRBV18 to TRBJ2-7, with TRBD1 identical over 7 bases. CDR1 is KGHSH and CDR2 is LQKENI in the germline V gene. V shed 6 bases and J 2 bases; nucleotides not matched to a gene: 7. The CDR3 consists of 14 residues. CDR3 nucleotide sequence: TGTGCCAGCTCCCCTAGGGACAGCCCCTACGAGCAGTACTTC. As protein: CASSPRDSPYEQYF. The full variable domain, in which reference TRBV18 and TRBJ2-7 provide the parts outside the CDR3, is NAGVMQNPRHLVRRRGQEARLRCSPMKGHSHVYWYRQLPEEGLKFMVYLQKENIIDESGMPKERFSAEFPKEGPSILRIQQVVRGDSAAYFCASSPRDSPYEQYFGPGTRLTVT.

The CDR3 loop is CASSLRTGTAIYNEQFF. For the CDR3, the DNA is TGTGCCAGCAGCTTAAGAACCGGGACAGCAATCTACAATGAGCAGTTCTTC. The chain links TRBV7-2 to TRBJ2-1; 7 bases map to TRBD1. Trimming cost V 2 bases and J 3 bases; bases outside gene matches: 10. The germline CDR1 and CDR2 sequences are SGHTA and FQGNSA. This CDR3 is 17 amino acids long.

This clone was seen once. This chain links TRBV7-9 with TRBJ2-1; 13 bases are shared with TRBD2. Losses at the gene ends were 3 bases for V and 8 bases for J; bases not matched to a gene: 7. CDR1 is SEHNR, CDR2 FQNEAQ, per germline (reference sequence). CDR3 size: 16 residues. The CDR3 here is CASSLGVLAGGHEQFF. The CDR3 DNA reads TGTGCCAGCAGCTTGGGGGTACTAGCGGGAGGGCATGAGCAGTTCTTC.

This rearrangement joins TRBV5-3 to TRBJ2-3, with D unclear. TRBV5-3 is labeled an ORF, and its function is uncertain. This CDR3 has 14 amino acids. V was pared by 0 bases and J by 3 bases, with 8 bases between. CDR3 sequence: CARSLAPETDTQYF. DNA for the CDR3: TGTGCCAGAAGCTTGGCCCCGGAGACAGATACGCAGTATTTT.

This chain joins TRBV9 and TRBJ1-4; D is possibly TRBD1 (6 bases). In germline, CDR1 is SGDLS, CDR2 YYNGEE. CDR3 length: 15 amino acids. The V gene lost 2 bases and the J gene lost 7 bases, with 15 bases spanning the gap. CDR3 sequence reads: CASSVDSMQGEKLFF. The CDR3 DNA reads as TGTGCCAGCAGCGTGGACAGTATGCAAGGTGAAAAACTGTTTTTT.

The genes are TRBV9 and TRBJ1-2; 7 nucleotides match TRBD1. The junction had 5 bases not matched to a gene; V was cut back by 3 bases and J by 9 bases. Germline CDR1 SGDLS, CDR2 YYNGEE. The CDR3 loop spans 12 amino acids. The CDR3 region is CASSGTGFRYTF. CDR3 bases: TGTGCCAGCAGCGGGACAGGTTTTCGCTACACCTTC.

This clone was recorded once. This chain uses TRBV7-9 with TRBJ2-1; 12 nucleotides line up with TRBD2. Germline CDR1 is SEHNR and CDR2 is FQNEAQ (reference sequence). CDR3 length: 18 residues. V gave up 4 bases and J gave up 0 bases; unmatched junction bases: 7. The CDR3 reads CASSWDLAGGSSYNEQFF. CDR3 nucleotides: TGTGCCAGCAGCTGGGACCTAGCGGGAGGGTCCTCCTACAATGAGCAGTTCTTC.

The chain combines TRBV4-2 with TRBJ2-7; 10 bases map to TRBD2. There are 15 residues in the CDR3. J was trimmed by 2 bases and V by 2 bases; bases with no gene match: 3. Germline values: CDR1 LGHNA, CDR2 YNFKEQ. The CDR3 sequence: CASSQSTSGPYEQYF. Here the CDR3 DNA reads TGTGCCAGCAGCCAATCGACTAGCGGGCCCTACGAGCAGTACTTC.

The J gene is TRBJ1-1, the V gene TRBV27; tentative D call: TRBD1 (5 bases). From germline, CDR1 is MNHEY and CDR2 SMNVEV (reference sequence). The CDR3 runs 14 residues. Trimming cost V 4 bases and J 3 bases, with 12 bases left between them. The CDR3, as DNA: TGTGCCAGCAGTTCGTCGGGGCGAGACACTGAAGCTTTCTTT. This encodes CASSSSGRDTEAFF.

Concerning this clone itself: The same CDR3 arises from other DNA sequences in this sample as well. This chain connects TRBV9 to TRBJ1-5; no firm D call. This CDR3 contains 14 residues. Per the germline V gene, CDR1 is SGDLS and CDR2 is YYNGEE. Between the trimmed V and J ends, which lost 0 bases and 2 bases, there was a span of 6 bases. The CDR3 DNA sequence: TGTGCCAGCAGCGTAGCTGGGGGCAATCAGCCCCAGCATTTT. It specifies CASSVAGGNQPQHF.

This chain connects TRBV27 to TRBJ2-1; 9 bases match TRBD1. V shed 4 bases and J 6 bases; nucleotides not matched to a gene: 7. CDR1 is MNHEY, CDR2 SMNVEV, per germline (reference sequence). CDR3 size: 15 residues. CDR3 DNA: TGTGCCAGCAGTTCCCGGGACAGGGTACCCAATGAGCAGTTCTTC. Protein product: CASSSRDRVPNEQFF.